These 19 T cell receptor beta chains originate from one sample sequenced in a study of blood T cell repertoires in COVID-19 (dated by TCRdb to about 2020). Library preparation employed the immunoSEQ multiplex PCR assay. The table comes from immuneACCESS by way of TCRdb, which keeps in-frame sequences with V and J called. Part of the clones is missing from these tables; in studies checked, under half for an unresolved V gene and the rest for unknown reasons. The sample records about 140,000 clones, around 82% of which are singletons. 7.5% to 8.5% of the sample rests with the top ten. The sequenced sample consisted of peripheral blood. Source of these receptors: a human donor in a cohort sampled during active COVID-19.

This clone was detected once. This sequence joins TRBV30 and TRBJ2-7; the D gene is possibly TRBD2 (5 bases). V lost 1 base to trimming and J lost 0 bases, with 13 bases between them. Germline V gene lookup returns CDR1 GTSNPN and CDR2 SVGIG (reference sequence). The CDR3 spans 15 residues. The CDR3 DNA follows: TGTGCCTGGAGTGAAGGACGGAGGACCTCCTACGAGCAGTACTTC. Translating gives CAWSEGRRTSYEQYF.

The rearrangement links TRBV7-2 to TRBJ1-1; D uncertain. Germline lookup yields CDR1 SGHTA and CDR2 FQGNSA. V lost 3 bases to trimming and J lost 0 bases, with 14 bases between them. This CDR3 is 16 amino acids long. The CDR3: CASSFRTVSMNTEAFF. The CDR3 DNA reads TGTGCCAGCAGCTTTCGTACAGTCAGCATGAACACTGAAGCTTTCTTT.

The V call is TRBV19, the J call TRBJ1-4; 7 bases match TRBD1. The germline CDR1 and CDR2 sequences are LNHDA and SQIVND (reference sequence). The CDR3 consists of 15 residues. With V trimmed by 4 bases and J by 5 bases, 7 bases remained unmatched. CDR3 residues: CASSTRQGPNEKLFF. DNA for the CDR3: TGTGCCAGTAGTACCCGACAGGGCCCAAATGAAAAACTGTTTTTT.

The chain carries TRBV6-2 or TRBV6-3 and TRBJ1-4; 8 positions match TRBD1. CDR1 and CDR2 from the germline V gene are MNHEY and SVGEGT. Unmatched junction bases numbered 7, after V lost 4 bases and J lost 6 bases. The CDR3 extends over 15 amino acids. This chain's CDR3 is CASSSEAGGDEKLFF. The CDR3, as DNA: TGTGCCAGCAGTTCCGAAGCAGGGGGCGATGAAAAACTGTTTTTT.

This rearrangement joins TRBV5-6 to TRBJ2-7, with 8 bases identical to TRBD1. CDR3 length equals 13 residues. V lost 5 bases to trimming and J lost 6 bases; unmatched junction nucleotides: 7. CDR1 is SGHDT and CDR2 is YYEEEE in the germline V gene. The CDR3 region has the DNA TGTGCCAGCAGTTTCGGACAGGGAGCCGAGCAGTACTTC. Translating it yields CASSFGQGAEQYF.

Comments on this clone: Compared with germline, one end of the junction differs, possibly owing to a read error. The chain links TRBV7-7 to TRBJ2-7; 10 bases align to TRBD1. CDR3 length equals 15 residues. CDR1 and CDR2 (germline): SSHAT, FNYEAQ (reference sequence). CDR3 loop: CASSLRQGAGYEQYF. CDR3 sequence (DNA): TGTGCTAGCAGCTTAAGACAGGGGGCGGGCTACGAGCAGTACTTC.

CDR3 in amino acids: CASTIGGSGGPQFF. As DNA, the CDR3 is TGTGCCAGTACCATAGGTGGTAGCGGGGGGCCGCAGTTCTTC. The chain recombines TRBV19 with TRBJ2-1; 10 bases fit TRBD2. Trimming took 7 bases from V and 12 from J; bases not matched to a gene: 12. This CDR3 is 14 amino acids long. Germline V gene sequence: CDR1 LNHDA, CDR2 SQIVND (reference sequence).

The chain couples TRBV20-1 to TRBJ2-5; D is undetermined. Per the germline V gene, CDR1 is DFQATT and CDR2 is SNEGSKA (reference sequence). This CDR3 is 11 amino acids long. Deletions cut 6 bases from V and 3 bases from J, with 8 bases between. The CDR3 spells CSAVPEETQYF. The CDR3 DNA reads TGCAGTGCAGTCCCGGAAGAGACCCAGTACTTC.

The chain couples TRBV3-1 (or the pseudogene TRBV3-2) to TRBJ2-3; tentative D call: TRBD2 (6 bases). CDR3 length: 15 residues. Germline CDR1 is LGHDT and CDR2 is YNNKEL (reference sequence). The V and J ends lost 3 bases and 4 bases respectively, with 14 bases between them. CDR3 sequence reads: CASSHVIGGADTQYF. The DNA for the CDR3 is TGTGCCAGCAGCCACGTAATAGGAGGGGCAGATACGCAGTATTTT.

The CDR3 spells CASGPRGGGYNSPLHF. The CDR3 DNA reads TGTGCTAGTGGTCCCCGAGGGGGGGGATATAATTCACCCCTCCACTTT. The gene calls are TRBV12-5 and TRBJ1-6, with a possible D match to TRBD1 (6 bases). V gave up 5 bases and J gave up 4 bases, with 15 bases separating them. Germline V gene lookup returns CDR1 LGHNT and CDR2 FRNRAP. This CDR3 region has 16 residues.

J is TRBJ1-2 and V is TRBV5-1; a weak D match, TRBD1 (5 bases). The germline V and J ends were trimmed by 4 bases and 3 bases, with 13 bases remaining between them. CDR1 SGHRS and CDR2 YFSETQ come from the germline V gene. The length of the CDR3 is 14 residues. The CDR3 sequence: CASSTGGGYYGYTF. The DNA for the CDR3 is TGCGCCAGCAGCACCGGCGGGGGTTACTATGGCTACACCTTC.

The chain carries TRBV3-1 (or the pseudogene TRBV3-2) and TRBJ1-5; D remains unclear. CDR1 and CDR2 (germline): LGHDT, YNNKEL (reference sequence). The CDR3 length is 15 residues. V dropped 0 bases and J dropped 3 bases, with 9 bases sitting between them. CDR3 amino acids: CASSQDRRPNQPQHF. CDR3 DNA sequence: TGTGCCAGCAGCCAAGATCGCAGGCCCAATCAGCCCCAGCATTTT.

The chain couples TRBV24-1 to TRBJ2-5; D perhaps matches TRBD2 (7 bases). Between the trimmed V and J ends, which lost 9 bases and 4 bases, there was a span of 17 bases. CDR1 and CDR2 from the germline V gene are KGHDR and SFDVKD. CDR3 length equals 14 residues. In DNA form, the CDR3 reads TGTGCCACCGGCGGGGCGGGGGCCCTAGAGACCCAGTACTTC. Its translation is CATGGAGALETQYF.

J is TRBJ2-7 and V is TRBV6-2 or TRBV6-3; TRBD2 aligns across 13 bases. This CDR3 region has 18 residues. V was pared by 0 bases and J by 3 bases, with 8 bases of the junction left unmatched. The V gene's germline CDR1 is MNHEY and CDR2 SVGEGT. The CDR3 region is CASSYSGLAGSSIYEQYF. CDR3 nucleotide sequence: TGTGCCAGCAGTTACTCGGGACTAGCGGGGAGTTCTATCTACGAGCAGTACTTC.

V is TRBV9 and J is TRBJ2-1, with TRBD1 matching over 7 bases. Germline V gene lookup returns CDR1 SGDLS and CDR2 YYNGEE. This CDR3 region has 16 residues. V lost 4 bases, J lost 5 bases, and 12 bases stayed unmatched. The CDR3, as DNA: TGTGCCAGCAGCCCCAGACAGGGCCTGACGAACAATGAGCAGTTCTTC. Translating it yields CASSPRQGLTNNEQFF.

The CDR3 bases are TGCAGCCTTCTACAGGGTTCCAATGAGCAGTTCTTC. It is translated as CSLLQGSNEQFF. V and J are TRBV29-1 and TRBJ2-1, with D perhaps TRBD1 (6 bases). Germline V lookup: CDR1 SQVTM, CDR2 ANQGSEA. The V end lost 8 bases, the J end lost 6 bases, and 14 bases lay between the germline ends. This CDR3 comprises 12 residues.

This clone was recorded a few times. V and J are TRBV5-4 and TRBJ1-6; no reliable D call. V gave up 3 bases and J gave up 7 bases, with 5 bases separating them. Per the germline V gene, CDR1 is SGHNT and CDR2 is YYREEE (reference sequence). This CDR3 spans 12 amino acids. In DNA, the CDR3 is TGTGCCAGCAGCTCACTAAATTCACCCCTCCACTTT. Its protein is CASSSLNSPLHF.

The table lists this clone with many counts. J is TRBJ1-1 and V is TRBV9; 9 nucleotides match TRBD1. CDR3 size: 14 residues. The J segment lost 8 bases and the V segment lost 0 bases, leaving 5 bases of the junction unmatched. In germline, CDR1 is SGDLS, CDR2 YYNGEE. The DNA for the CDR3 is TGTGCCAGCAGCGTAGCGGGACAGGGACGAGAAGCTTTCTTT. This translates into CASSVAGQGREAFF.

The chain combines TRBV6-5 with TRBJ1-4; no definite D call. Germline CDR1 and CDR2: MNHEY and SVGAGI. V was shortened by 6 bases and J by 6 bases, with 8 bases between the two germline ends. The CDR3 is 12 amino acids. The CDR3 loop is CASSPRDEKLFF. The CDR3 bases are TGTGCCAGCAGCCCCCGAGATGAAAAACTGTTTTTT.